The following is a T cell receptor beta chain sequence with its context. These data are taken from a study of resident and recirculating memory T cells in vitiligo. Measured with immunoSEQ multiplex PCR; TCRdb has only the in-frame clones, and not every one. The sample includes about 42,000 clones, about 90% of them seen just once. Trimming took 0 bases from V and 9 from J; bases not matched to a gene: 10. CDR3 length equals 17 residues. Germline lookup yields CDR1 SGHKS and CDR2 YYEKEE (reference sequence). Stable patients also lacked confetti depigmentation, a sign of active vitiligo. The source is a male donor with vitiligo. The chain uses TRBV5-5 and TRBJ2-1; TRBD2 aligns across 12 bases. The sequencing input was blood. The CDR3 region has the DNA TGTGCCAGCAGCTTGGGACTAGCGGGGGTACATTTCAGTGAGCAGTTCTTC. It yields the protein CASSLGLAGVHFSEQFF.